This T cell receptor (beta chain) was sequenced in a study of T cell repertoires in cytomegalovirus infection. Across the study: CMV infection and matching HLA type were both indicated by public TCR beta signatures.

One entry per CDR3 protein, called by TCRdb with MiXCR from the reads. The sample comprises about 190,000 distinct CDR3 sequences, roughly 28% of which are singletons, and about 28% rests with the top ten. In its sample, this clonotype was seen a few times. This CDR3 contains 14 residues. CDR1 MNHNS and CDR2 SASEGT come from the germline V gene. V lost 7 bases to trimming and J lost 4 bases; unmatched junction nucleotides: 7. The sequence came from a human donor in good health (CMV status not recorded). Some clones in this sample may be carry-over from other donors' samples. This chain connects TRBV6-1 to TRBJ1-2; 9 positions agree with TRBD1. The sample taken for sequencing was PBMCs. CDR3 sequence reads: CASIDRGNLYGYTF. CDR3 DNA: TGTGCCAGCATCGACAGGGGGAACCTCTATGGCTACACCTTC.